These 13 T cell receptor beta chains were sequenced from one sample in a study of blood T cells in healthy people across ages. A second about 7 to 11 cycle PCR used barcoded and J-beta primers. TCRdb called the 5' RACE reads again in MiXCR, with one record for every CDR3 protein. The profile shows just under 550,000 distinct CDR3 sequences, nearly 25% of them singletons. This same sample was also taken into another study, of T cells of mothers and their children.

Sequenced: blood. These receptors all stem from a boy under 18 in good health.

The chain recombines TRBV27 with TRBJ2-2, with 9 nucleotides matching TRBD1. CDR3 size: 15 residues. From germline, CDR1 is MNHEY and CDR2 SMNVEV (reference sequence). The V segment lost 6 bases and the J segment 7 bases; nucleotides outside the gene matches: 9. CDR3 nucleotide sequence: TGTGCCAGCAGACCACAGGGGGCGTCAGGCGGGGAGCTGTTTTTT. Its protein product is CASRPQGASGGELFF.

The V call is TRBV20-1, the J call TRBJ1-1, with TRBD1 as a possible D gene (5 bases). CDR3 length: 14 residues. Germline V gene data show CDR1 as DFQATT and CDR2 as SNEGSKA (reference sequence). The germline V and J ends were trimmed by 6 bases and 0 bases, with 14 bases remaining between them. CDR3 in amino acids: CSATQAPMNTEAFF. The DNA of the CDR3 is TGCAGTGCCACACAGGCTCCCATGAACACTGAAGCTTTCTTT.

V is TRBV5-1 and J is TRBJ2-2; no clear D gene. Germline CDR1 SGHRS, CDR2 YFSETQ. V gave up 0 bases and J gave up 2 bases, with 11 bases separating them. This CDR3 has 16 residues. The CDR3 sequence: CASSLVSLGNTGELFF. As DNA, the CDR3 is TGCGCCAGCAGCTTGGTTAGTCTGGGAAACACCGGGGAGCTGTTTTTT.

This clonotype was picked up a small number of times. The CDR3 protein is CASSLISLAKNIQYF. DNA of the CDR3: TGTGCCAGCAGCTTGATAAGTTTAGCCAAAAACATTCAGTACTTC. The chain uses TRBV5-6 and TRBJ2-4; D remains ambiguous. The CDR3 spans 15 residues. Germline lookup yields CDR1 SGHDT and CDR2 YYEEEE. Trimming took off 1 base at V and 0 bases at J, with 8 bases between the two ends.

In this sample, this clonotype turned up a few times. This chain joins TRBV5-1 and TRBJ2-5, with TRBD2 matching 10 bases. Germline CDR1 SGHRS, CDR2 YFSETQ. The CDR3 is 16 amino acids. V dropped 0 bases and J dropped 0; count of bases not matched to a gene: 2. The CDR3 DNA is TGCGCCAGCAGCTTGGGTAGCGGGAGGTACCAAGAGACCCAGTACTTC. It encodes CASSLGSGRYQETQYF.

This clonotype was detected a few times. This chain connects TRBV29-1 to TRBJ2-7; TRBD2 matches 10 bases. The V and J ends lost 4 bases and 2 bases, in that order; junction bases with no gene match: 11. Germline V gives CDR1 SQVTM, CDR2 ANQGSEA. CDR3 length equals 16 residues. CDR3 loop: CSVGSSGGPLPYEQYF. CDR3 coding DNA: TGCAGCGTTGGGTCTAGCGGGGGACCTCTGCCCTACGAGCAGTACTTC.

This chain uses TRBV27 with TRBJ1-5, with no clear D. This CDR3 has 15 residues. Trimming cost V 0 bases and J 5 bases, with 11 bases left between them. Germline CDR1 and CDR2: MNHEY and SMNVEV (reference sequence). The chain's CDR3 is CASSLSSGSHQPQHF. DNA for the CDR3: TGTGCCAGCAGTTTATCGTCGGGGAGTCATCAGCCCCAGCATTTT.

The chain joins TRBV28 to TRBJ1-1; D unresolved. CDR1 is MDHEN and CDR2 is SYDVKM in the germline V gene. With 6 bases removed from V and 1 base from J, the gap between germline ends came to 15 bases. The CDR3 consists of 15 residues. CDR3 sequence: CASSAHSEGNTEAFF. The CDR3 bases are TGTGCCAGCAGCGCCCACAGTGAGGGGAACACTGAAGCTTTCTTT.

The chain carries TRBV7-9 and TRBJ2-1; D gene ambiguous. V was pared by 5 bases and J by 0 bases, with 14 bases between. This CDR3 has 16 residues. Germline V gene sequence: CDR1 SEHNR, CDR2 FQNEAQ (reference sequence). CDR3 nucleotides: TGTGCCAGCAGCCGTCAGGCCTTTAGCTCCTACAATGAGCAGTTCTTC. It yields the protein CASSRQAFSSYNEQFF.

This clonotype occurred a few times. The J gene is TRBJ2-1, the V gene TRBV29-1; 12 bases are shared with TRBD1. Germline loops: CDR1 SQVTM, CDR2 ANQGSEA. The V gene end was trimmed by 4 bases and the J gene end by 6 bases; junction bases not matched to a gene: 4. This CDR3 contains 14 residues. CDR3 sequence (DNA): TGCAGCGTTGGTGGGACAGGGGGCTTCAATGAGCAGTTCTTC. It encodes CSVGGTGGFNEQFF.

This clonotype was seen a single time. V usage is TRBV27 and J usage is TRBJ2-1; TRBD2 matches 8 bases. CDR1 and CDR2 (germline): MNHEY, SMNVEV (reference sequence). CDR3 length: 15 amino acids. After removal of 6 bases from V and 3 bases from J, the junction contained 7 bases not matched to a gene. CDR3 amino acids: CASSHGLASYNEQFF. As DNA, the CDR3 is TGTGCCAGCAGCCACGGACTAGCAAGCTACAATGAGCAGTTCTTC.

The rearrangement links TRBV6-2 or TRBV6-3 to TRBJ2-5; 7 nucleotides agree with TRBD2. The DNA end is a closer match to TRBJ2-1, so the J assignment may be wrong. This CDR3 region has 12 residues. Per germline, CDR1 MNHEY and CDR2 SVGEGT. CDR3 in DNA: TGTGCCAGCAGTCACCCTAGCGGCGAGCAGTTCTTC. It codes for CASSHPSGEQFF.

The V call is TRBV7-8, the J call TRBJ2-6, with a tentative D call TRBD2 (5 bases). Germline V gene data show CDR1 as SGHVS and CDR2 as FQNEAQ. Trimming removed 7 bases at V and 3 bases at J, with 7 bases between. The CDR3 length is 13 residues. The CDR3 loop is CASTGFGANVLTF. The CDR3 nucleotides are TGTGCCAGCACGGGATTTGGGGCCAACGTCCTGACTTTC. Supplemented by reference TRBV7-8 and TRBJ2-6, the full variable domain reads GAGVSQSPRYKVAKRGQDVALRCDPISGHVSLFWYQQALGQGPEFLTYFQNEAQLDKSGLPSDRFFAERPEGSVSTLKIQRTQQEDSAVYLCASTGFGANVLTFGAGSRLTVL.